Listed here is a single T cell receptor beta chain. The antigen this receptor binds is unknown. It has no much larger one-base neighbor in the sample; base qualities were not kept. Counted from cysteine to phenylalanine, this CDR3 has 14 amino acids. The CDR3 DNA has 42 bases and is translated from base 1. Trimming takes 3 bases from V and 3 bases from J, and the germline ends sit 12 bases apart. CDR1 and CDR2 (MNHNS, SASEGT) derive from the germline V gene. Using the deep immunoSEQ assay, multiplex PCR amplified TCR CDR3 regions from genomic DNA. Extracted genomic DNA from each cell subset was distributed evenly across all wells of several immunoSEQ 96-well plates, and each plate was treated as a replicate. For sorted subsets, 200 to 250 ng genomic DNA, equal to about 30,000 T cell genomes, was loaded into each replicate PCR. Purified libraries were measured with a Qubit 3.0 fluorometer, size-checked on a Bioanalyzer 2100, and measured again with the KAPA Library Quantification kit. Every immunoSEQ 96-well plate was sequenced on a dedicated single-read 150-cycle Illumina NextSeq 550 flow cell. As for the authors' bioinformatics: The immunoSEQ output contained only junctional sequences without quality scores, so filtering could not match that applied to full-length reads. Sequences were annotated with PyIR, a Python wrapper for IgBLAST v1.9, and V/J genes and CDR3 were assigned using IMGT germline references. Any read was removed if the V/J assignment was weak (E-value above 1e-6), the CDR3 was missing, or the read contained stop codons, out-of-frame junctions, or ambiguous translated residues. V3J clonotypes were defined as sequences sharing an identical inferred V gene, J gene, and CDR3 amino acid sequence. Percentage overlap between repertoires was calculated by dividing the number of shared unique clonotypes by the size of the smaller repertoire. Richness of each repertoire was evaluated using RTK rarefaction, the Chao1 estimator, and Recon v2.1 estimates of unobserved clonotypes. Generation probabilities were computed with OLGA for all TCRbeta clonotypes obtained by the gDNA method from four donors. TCRdb limited this immuneACCESS table to in-frame rearrangements with V and J called. A share of clones is missing; checked studies link under half to unresolved V genes, and the rest is unexplained. That table gives V, J and clone size, and the DNA gave D and trimming. The sample table shows a few hundred thousand clones, and about 70% are seen once. The top ten clonotypes cover less than 11% of the sample.

This sample was taken from a study of shared clonotypes between healthy human individuals (dated by TCRdb to 2018 to 2020). Concerning the study at large: A couple of women and a few men aged 18 to 49 years were included in the cohort. Between about 0.8 and 8.9 billion PBMCs per donor were obtained by leukapheresis. For each donor, CD4 naive and CD4 memory were each run on three plates, CD8 naive on two plates, and CD8 memory on one plate. Different laboratories and diverse techniques were used to prepare libraries and sequence TCR repertoires, to increase sequencing depth and limit assay-specific biases. Blood TCR repertoires of a handful of healthy adults were deeply sequenced to estimate repertoire size and the extent of clonotype sharing between individuals.

Overall study outcomes, separate from this receptor: Across four donors, about 5% of naive CD4, approximately 3.5% of naive CD8, roughly 2.2% of memory CD4, and roughly 0.41% of memory CD8 clonotypes were shared. Only blood was sampled, and tissue TCR repertoires likely differ from those in blood. Rarefaction of sorted-subset datasets indicated incomplete sequencing despite the large sequencing depth. The small number of donors limited the genetic and exposure-history diversity represented. Estimated clonotype richness was generally larger for naive than for memory subsets. Compared with non-shared clonotypes, clonotypes shared by all four sorted-subset donors had higher generation probabilities. Pairwise subsampling led to the expectation that sequencing depth would affect the degree of clonotype sharing among donors.

The donors were healthy, HIV-negative adults with no recently reported acute infections or vaccinations. Every donor was a Caucasian adult residing in Nashville, Tennessee, USA. CD4+ T cells were enriched through magnetic negative selection, after which naive cells were positively selected on CD45RA and the remaining negative fraction served as the memory subset. After blood collection by leukapheresis, PBMCs were isolated using Ficoll-Histopaque density gradient centrifugation and then cryopreserved in the vapor phase of liquid nitrogen. Purity and quantity of every magnetically sorted T cell population were checked by analytical flow cytometry. Each sorted fraction had its genomic DNA isolated and then quantified by UV absorbance on a Nanodrop 2000c.

This receptor was identified in a man aged 30 to 45 in good health. In this chain, TRBV6-1 is recombined with TRBJ2-7; TRBD1 is perhaps the D gene, given 5 matching bases. The sequenced sample was memory CD4+ T cells sorted from blood. The cell subset or site label here, explained by the study, means: CD45RA-negative fraction. The CDR3 protein sequence reads: CASSEAGNYYEQYF. The DNA sequence is as follows: TGTGCCAGCAGTGAGGCAGGGAATTACTACGAGCAGTACTTC.